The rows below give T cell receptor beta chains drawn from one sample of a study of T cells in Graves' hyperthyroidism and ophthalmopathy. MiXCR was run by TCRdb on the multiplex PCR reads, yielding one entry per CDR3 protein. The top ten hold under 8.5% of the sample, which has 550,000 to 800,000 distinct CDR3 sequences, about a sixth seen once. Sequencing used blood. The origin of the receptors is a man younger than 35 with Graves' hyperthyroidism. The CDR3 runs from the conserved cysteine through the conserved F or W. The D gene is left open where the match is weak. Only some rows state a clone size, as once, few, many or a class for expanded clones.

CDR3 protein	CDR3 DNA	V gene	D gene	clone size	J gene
CASSYGAPSIGNTIYF	TGTGCCAGCAGTTACGGTGCCCCGAGTATTGGAAACACCATATATTTT	TRBV6-5	-	-	TRBJ1-3
CASSPPELAGGVWYGYTF	TGTGCCAGCAGCCCCCCAGAGCTCGCAGGCGGAGTGTGGTATGGCTACACCTTC	TRBV7-9	-	few	TRBJ1-2
CASTKYRGTGELFF	TGTGCCAGCACCAAATACAGGGGCACCGGGGAGCTGTTTTTT	TRBV28	TRBD1	-	TRBJ2-2
CSVPSRVRYNEQFF	TGCAGCGTTCCTAGCAGGGTTAGATACAATGAGCAGTTCTTC	TRBV29-1	-	few	TRBJ2-1
CASSGTGGANTGELFF	TGTGCCAGCAGTGGGACAGGGGGCGCGAACACCGGGGAGCTGTTTTTT	TRBV2	TRBD1	-	TRBJ2-2
CSASLQRVYEQYF	TGCAGTGCTAGTCTTCAGCGGGTTTACGAGCAGTACTTC	TRBV20-1	-	-	TRBJ2-7
CAWGGPRGTEAFF	TGTGCCTGGGGCGGTCCCAGGGGCACTGAAGCTTTCTTT	TRBV30	-	many	TRBJ1-1
CSVESQGLYGYTF	TGCAGTGTGGAGTCACAGGGTCTCTATGGCTACACCTTC	TRBV20-1	-	-	TRBJ1-2
CSARDSSGEETQYF	TGCAGTGCTAGAGATAGTAGCGGGGAAGAGACCCAGTACTTC	TRBV20-1	TRBD2	few	TRBJ2-5
CSVATSGSQGGELFF	TGCAGCGTTGCGACTAGCGGGAGCCAGGGCGGGGAGCTGTTTTTT	TRBV29-1	TRBD2	-	TRBJ2-2
CASSFSDSNQPQHF	TGTGCCAGCAGTTTCTCGGATAGCAATCAGCCCCAGCATTTT	TRBV28	-	many	TRBJ1-5
CATSQDYLGDNEQFF	TGTGCCACCAGTCAGGACTACCTTGGAGACAATGAGCAGTTCTTC	TRBV24-1	-	few	TRBJ2-1
CASRGLLTDTQYF	TGCGCCAGCAGGGGACTACTCACAGATACGCAGTATTTT	TRBV10-2	TRBD2	few	TRBJ2-3
CATKQDGTGGTEAFF	TGTGCCACAAAACAAGACGGGACAGGGGGAACAGAAGCTTTCTTT	TRBV2	TRBD1	-	TRBJ1-1
CAIGSGRNNEQFF	TGTGCCATCGGTAGCGGGCGAAACAATGAGCAGTTCTTC	TRBV10-3	TRBD2	-	TRBJ2-1
CASSLGSGLDEQFF	TGTGCCAGCAGTTTGGGATCCGGGCTGGATGAGCAGTTCTTC	TRBV12-3/TRBV12-4	-	-	TRBJ2-1
CSVVQKEQFF	TGCAGCGTTGTCCAGAAAGAGCAGTTCTTC	TRBV29-1	-	many	TRBJ2-1
CASSSLGQGAWETQYF	TGTGCCAGCAGCTCCTTGGGACAGGGGGCATGGGAGACCCAGTACTTC	TRBV7-9	TRBD1	many	TRBJ2-5
CASSLDTSTDTQYF	TGTGCCAGCAGTTTAGATACTAGCACAGATACGCAGTATTTT	TRBV28	-	many	TRBJ2-3
CASQTHLNTEAFF	TGTGCCTCTCAGACTCATTTGAACACTGAAGCTTTCTTT	TRBV28	-	many	TRBJ1-1
CASSQVGLAVHSGANVLTF	TGTGCCAGCAGCCAAGTCGGACTAGCGGTGCACTCTGGGGCCAACGTCCTGACTTTC	TRBV4-2	TRBD2	-	TRBJ2-6
CASSYSGPGVGDTQYF	TGTGCCAGCAGTTACTCGGGCCCCGGTGTGGGAGATACGCAGTATTTT	TRBV6-6	-	-	TRBJ2-3
CSGTGGVETQYF	TGCAGCGGGACAGGGGGAGTTGAGACCCAGTACTTC	TRBV29-1	TRBD1	-	TRBJ2-5
CASSFPSRRDRVYEQYF	TGTGCCAGCAGCTTTCCCTCACGGAGGGACCGAGTCTACGAGCAGTACTTC	TRBV7-2	-	-	TRBJ2-7
CASSLARRGNTEAFF	TGTGCCAGCAGCTTGGCACGGCGGGGGAACACTGAAGCTTTCTTT	TRBV5-4	-	few	TRBJ1-1
CASSSTGGLDNYGYTF	TGTGCCAGCAGCTCAACAGGGGGTTTGGATAACTATGGCTACACCTTC	TRBV7-9	TRBD1	many	TRBJ1-2
CASSLARAANTGELFF	TGTGCCAGCAGCCTCGCCAGGGCGGCGAACACCGGGGAGCTGTTTTTT	TRBV11-2	-	many	TRBJ2-2
CASSEQTSGRDEQFF	TGTGCCAGCAGTGAGCAGACTAGCGGGAGAGATGAGCAGTTCTTC	TRBV25-1	TRBD2	few	TRBJ2-1
CASSLPGEAYEQYF	TGTGCCAGCAGCTTACCGGGAGAGGCCTACGAGCAGTACTTC	TRBV7-9	-	-	TRBJ2-7
CASSSHRGVADTQYF	TGTGCCAGCAGTTCCCACCGAGGTGTGGCAGATACGCAGTATTTT	TRBV28	-	many	TRBJ2-3
CASVLGTSGYEQYF	TGTGCCAGCGTCTTGGGGACTAGCGGGTACGAGCAGTACTTC	TRBV28	TRBD2	many	TRBJ2-7
CASSLASGTVDTQYF	TGCGCCAGCAGCTTGGCGAGCGGGACGGTCGATACGCAGTATTTT	TRBV5-1	TRBD2	-	TRBJ2-3
CASIAASRNQYF	TGTGCCAGCATTGCGGCGTCTCGGAACCAGTACTTC	TRBV2	-	many	TRBJ2-5
CASSPRDRGTVSNQPQHF	TGTGCCAGCAGTCCACGGGACAGGGGAACTGTAAGCAATCAGCCCCAGCATTTT	TRBV6-1	TRBD1	-	TRBJ1-5
CASSSGPTLYRNEQFF	TGCGCCAGCAGCTCTGGGCCTACTTTATATCGGAATGAGCAGTTCTTC	TRBV5-1	-	-	TRBJ2-1
CASSSQTGTGSYEQYF	TGTGCCAGCAGTTCTCAGACCGGGACAGGGTCCTACGAGCAGTACTTC	TRBV28	TRBD1	many	TRBJ2-7
CASSRAPVTAGPSDEQFF	TGCGCCAGCAGCCGCGCCCCCGTGACTGCGGGGCCAAGTGATGAGCAGTTCTTC	TRBV4-1	-	-	TRBJ2-1
CASSTGGLLGTEAFF	TGTGCCAGCAGCACAGGGGGTCTATTGGGCACTGAAGCTTTCTTT	TRBV7-9	TRBD1	-	TRBJ1-1
CASSQEFYGYTF	TGTGCCAGCAGCCAGGAGTTCTATGGCTACACCTTC	TRBV7-9	-	many	TRBJ1-2
CASSVGGRGTTGAEQFF	TGTGCCAGCAGCGTAGGAGGCAGAGGGACTACAGGCGCAGAGCAGTTCTTC	TRBV9	TRBD2	many	TRBJ2-1
CAWSGKGLAGVGQFF	TGTGCCTGGAGTGGGAAAGGACTAGCGGGAGTTGGTCAGTTCTTC	TRBV30	TRBD2	many	TRBJ2-1
CASSLGTADTQYF	TGTGCCAGCAGCTTAGGGACAGCAGATACGCAGTATTTT	TRBV7-2	-	many	TRBJ2-3
CASSLESPTGELFF	TGCGCCAGCAGCTTGGAGTCACCCACCGGGGAGCTGTTTTTT	TRBV5-1	-	-	TRBJ2-2
CASSEIQGGGEKLFF	TGTGCCAGCAGCGAGATACAGGGCGGCGGTGAAAAACTGTTTTTT	TRBV6-1	-	-	TRBJ1-4
CASSTRTGSSYNSPLHF	TGTGCCAGCAGTACCCGGACAGGAAGCTCCTATAATTCACCCCTCCACTTT	TRBV27	TRBD1	-	TRBJ1-6
CASSYYGEETQYF	TGTGCCAGCAGTTACTACGGGGAAGAGACCCAGTACTTC	TRBV6-5	-	many	TRBJ2-5
CASSAHRGGTQYF	TGTGCCAGCAGTGCACACAGAGGAGGTACGCAGTATTTT	TRBV28	-	many	TRBJ2-3
CASSSGRINQPQHF	TGTGCCAGCAGCTCGGGGAGGATCAATCAGCCCCAGCATTTT	TRBV5-6	-	-	TRBJ1-5
CASNSYLPDTEAFF	TGTGCCAGCAATTCGTACCTGCCCGACACTGAAGCTTTCTTT	TRBV6-2/TRBV6-3	-	many	TRBJ1-1
CASSPTGGIGYGYTF	TGTGCCAGCAGCCCGACAGGGGGAATCGGCTATGGCTACACCTTC	TRBV11-2	TRBD1	many	TRBJ1-2